Each of the 30 T cell receptor beta chains below was sequenced from the same sample in a study of cytomegalovirus exposure and HLA in healthy donors. The PCR contained 60 Vbeta and 13 Jbeta primers. Method: immunoSEQ multiplex PCR; TCRdb's copy keeps in-frame clones and lacks some. The sample includes about 180,000 clones, about four fifths of them seen just once. Sequencing used PBMCs. These receptors were collected from a woman aged 25 to 39 in good health and CMV-seronegative.

This clone appeared a single time. This chain joins TRBV6-1 and TRBJ1-2; TRBD1 is a possible D gene (5 bases). Per the germline V gene, CDR1 is MNHNS and CDR2 is SASEGT. This CDR3 is built from 14 residues. Trimming took 2 bases from V and 4 from J, leaving 11 bases between them. Here the CDR3 DNA reads TGTGCCAGCAGTGAACAGGGTTGGGCCTATGGCTACACCTTC. Amino acid sequence: CASSEQGWAYGYTF.

J is TRBJ2-5 and V is TRBV5-6; D gene ambiguous. Germline V gives CDR1 SGHDT, CDR2 YYEEEE. V lost 1 base and J lost 1, with 8 bases in between. The CDR3 loop spans 14 amino acids. The chain's CDR3 is CASSLMAVQETQYF. CDR3 in DNA: TGTGCCAGCAGCTTGATGGCCGTCCAAGAGACCCAGTACTTC. Full variable domain (outside the CDR3, taken from reference TRBV5-6 and TRBJ2-5): DAGVTQSPTHLIKTRGQQVTLRCSPKSGHDTVSWYQQALGQGPQFIFQYYEEEERQRGNFPDRFSGHQFPNYSSELNVNALLLGDSALYLCASSLMAVQETQYFGPGTRLLVL.

Of note for this clone: The junction does not match germline at one end; this may be a read error. The chain is built from TRBV10-2 and TRBJ1-2; no firm D call. Germline CDR1 is WSHSY and CDR2 is SAAADI. The CDR3 length is 13 residues. The CDR3 DNA reads TGCGCCACCAAACCCGTCGGGGTGCCTCACTATAACTTC. Translating gives CATKPVGVPHYNF.

CDR3 loop: CASSDTFNDRGTRGPYGYTF. The CDR3 region has the DNA TGCGCCAGCAGTGATACCTTTAACGACAGGGGTACGCGGGGGCCCTATGGCTACACCTTC. V usage is TRBV10-1 and J usage is TRBJ1-2; the match to TRBD1 covers 8 bases. The CDR3 loop spans 20 amino acids. Unmatched junction bases numbered 22, after V lost 3 bases and J lost 4 bases. Germline values: CDR1 WNHNN, CDR2 SYGVQD (reference sequence).

The J gene is TRBJ2-1, the V gene TRBV29-1; 8 bases are a match to TRBD1. Germline CDR1 reads SQVTM; CDR2 reads ANQGSEA. This CDR3 comprises 16 residues. Trimming cost V 5 bases and J 10 bases; bases outside gene matches: 19. DNA for the CDR3: TGCAGCGTTATTCCAGGGGGCTCAATGAGGGGAAGCGAGCAGTTCTTC. Translating gives CSVIPGGSMRGSEQFF.

This chain joins TRBV2 and TRBJ1-1; D not certain. Germline lookup yields CDR1 SNHLY and CDR2 FYNNEI. CDR3 length: 16 residues. Trimming shortened V by 6 bases and J by 0 bases, and 17 bases separated the two germline ends. The CDR3 spells CASREELRYLNTEAFF. The DNA of the CDR3 is TGTGCCAGCAGAGAGGAACTCCGGTATCTGAACACTGAAGCTTTCTTT. The whole variable domain, remainder taken from reference TRBV2 and TRBJ1-1, is EPEVTQTPSHQVTQMGQEVILRCVPISNHLYFYWYRQILGQKVEFLVSFYNNEISEKSEIFDDQFSVERPDGSNFTLKIRSTKLEDSAMYFCASREELRYLNTEAFFGQGTRLTVV.

In its sample, this clone was seen once. The gene calls are TRBV5-1 and TRBJ1-1, with D uncertain. The CDR3 contains 14 residues. V was pared by 4 bases and J by 4 bases, with 14 bases between. The germline gives CDR1 SGHRS, CDR2 YFSETQ. The CDR3 protein is CASSVLGWGTEAFF. The CDR3 DNA reads as TGCGCCAGCAGCGTACTAGGTTGGGGCACTGAAGCTTTCTTT.

Regarding this clone: The sample carries other DNA sequences with the same CDR3. The V and J genes are TRBV5-1 and TRBJ1-5, with a tentative D call TRBD1 (5 bases). The V end was cut by 0 bases, the J end by 4 bases, with 8 bases between. CDR1 and CDR2 (germline): SGHRS, YFSETQ. There are 14 residues in the CDR3. The CDR3, as DNA: TGCGCCAGCAGCTTGGGAACAGGAAATCAGCCCCAGCATTTT. This encodes CASSLGTGNQPQHF.

This chain joins TRBV19 and TRBJ2-1, with 9 positions matching TRBD2. This CDR3 has 17 amino acids. J gave up 7 bases and V 5 bases, and 15 bases lay outside the gene matches. The germline CDR1 and CDR2 sequences are LNHDA and SQIVND (reference sequence). CDR3 nucleotide sequence: TGTGCCAGTAGTCCCTCCTTGGCGGGGGGGAACGTTAATGAGCAGTTCTTC. Translated, it gives CASSPSLAGGNVNEQFF. The whole variable domain, filled in from reference TRBV19 and TRBJ2-1, reads DGGITQSPKYLFRKEGQNVTLSCEQNLNHDAMYWYRQDPGQGLRLIYYSQIVNDFQKGDIAEGYSVSREKKESFPLTVTSAQKNPTAFYLCASSPSLAGGNVNEQFFGPGTRLTVL.

The V call is TRBV1, the J call TRBJ1-5. TRBV1 is annotated as a pseudogene. This CDR3 has 17 amino acids. As DNA, the CDR3 is TGCACCAGCAGCCAAGAACGGGACGGGAGGGAGGATCAGCCCCAGCATTTT. It yields the protein CTSSQERDGREDQPQHF.

This chain connects TRBV5-1 to TRBJ2-1; the match to TRBD2 covers 10 bases. The CDR3 runs to 14 residues. Unmatched junction bases numbered 1, after V lost 2 bases and J lost 5 bases. Germline-derived CDR1 and CDR2 are SGHRS and YFSETQ. CDR3 bases: TGCGCCAGCAGCTTTCTAGCGGGGGACAATGAGCAGTTCTTC. Translating it yields CASSFLAGDNEQFF.

The chain joins TRBV9 to TRBJ1-6; weak D call: TRBD1 (6 bases). Germline CDR1 is SGDLS and CDR2 is YYNGEE. The CDR3 loop spans 16 amino acids. V was shortened by 0 bases and J by 6 bases, with 13 bases between the two germline ends. CDR3 sequence: CASSVAGQGSNSPLHF. DNA of the CDR3: TGTGCCAGCAGCGTAGCAGGGCAGGGGTCTAATTCACCCCTCCACTTT.

V gene TRBV29-1 combines with J gene TRBJ2-1; D is perhaps TRBD2 (5 bases). Trimming left V 6 bases short and J 5 bases short, with 14 bases between. This CDR3 has 13 residues. Germline values: CDR1 SQVTM, CDR2 ANQGSEA. CDR3 region: CSVRYRTDNEQFF. In nucleotides, the CDR3 is TGCAGCGTCAGGTATCGGACTGACAATGAGCAGTTCTTC.

The chain employs TRBV5-8 and TRBJ2-3; 8 bases agree with TRBD2. The length of the CDR3 is 15 residues. J lost 1 base, V lost 2 bases, and 3 bases had no gene match. CDR1 is SGHTS, CDR2 YDEGEE, per germline. The CDR3 spells CASSFSGAGTDTQYF. CDR3 DNA: TGTGCCAGCAGCTTTAGCGGGGCGGGCACAGATACGCAGTATTTT.

This chain connects TRBV7-2 to TRBJ2-7; D remains ambiguous. The germline V and J ends were trimmed by 1 base and 3 bases, with 16 bases remaining between them. Looked up from germline, CDR1 is SGHTA and CDR2 is FQGNSA. The CDR3 runs 16 residues. The CDR3 loop is CASSLVMTQTNYEQYF. The CDR3 region has the DNA TGTGCCAGCAGCTTAGTAATGACACAGACCAACTACGAGCAGTACTTC.

This chain links TRBV6-6 with TRBJ2-5, with 7 nucleotides matching TRBD2. The length of the CDR3 is 15 residues. The ends lost 4 bases at V and 2 bases at J; junction bases unmatched: 7. Germline-derived CDR1 and CDR2 are MNHNY and SVGAGI (reference sequence). The CDR3 DNA follows: TGTGCCAGCAGTTTCCTAGCGGAAAAACAAGAGACCCAGTACTTC. It is translated as CASSFLAEKQETQYF.

This chain joins TRBV4-1 and TRBJ1-5, with a tentative D call TRBD1 (5 bases). In germline, CDR1 is MGHRA, CDR2 YSYEKL. Trimming pared 1 base from V and 2 bases from J, leaving 12 bases between. The CDR3 covers 16 residues. The CDR3 DNA follows: TGCGCCAGCAGCCAAGGGCAGGGCGGCGGCAATCAGCCCCAGCATTTT. Residues: CASSQGQGGGNQPQHF.

V and J are TRBV2 and TRBJ2-2; 8 bases align to TRBD1. The CDR3 is 13 residues long. Germline V gives CDR1 SNHLY, CDR2 FYNNEI. The V and J ends lost 4 bases and 6 bases, in that order; junction bases with no gene match: 1. The CDR3 sequence: CASSVQGAGELFF. The CDR3 DNA reads as TGTGCCAGCAGTGTACAGGGGGCCGGGGAGCTGTTTTTT.

On this clone itself: Sequence at one end of the junction differs from germline and may be a read error. The V and J genes are TRBV9 and TRBJ2-5, with D perhaps given as TRBD1 or TRBD2 (6 bases each). Germline V gene lookup returns CDR1 SGDLS and CDR2 YYNGEE. CDR3 length equals 14 residues. As DNA, the CDR3 is TGTGCCAGCAACGTAGGGGGGCGGCAAGAGACCCAGTACTTC. It translates to CASNVGGRQETQYF.

The rearrangement links TRBV5-1 to TRBJ1-5, with a weak D call TRBD1 (5 bases). The germline gives CDR1 SGHRS, CDR2 YFSETQ. The length of the CDR3 is 13 residues. V lost 2 bases to trimming and J lost 7 bases, with 10 bases between them. The CDR3 protein is CASSFGGGQPQHF. For the CDR3, the DNA is TGCGCCAGCAGCTTCGGGGGAGGACAGCCCCAGCATTTT.

This chain joins TRBV5-1 and TRBJ2-3, with 7 bases that match TRBD2. Per germline, CDR1 SGHRS and CDR2 YFSETQ. The CDR3 length is 16 residues. V lost 0 bases, J lost 4 bases, and 8 bases stayed unmatched. CDR3 nucleotide sequence: TGCGCCAGCAGCTTGGGATGGGGGGGGGAGTCAGATACGCAGTATTTT. Protein: CASSLGWGGESDTQYF. The whole variable domain, remainder taken from reference TRBV5-1 and TRBJ2-3, is KAGVTQTPRYLIKTRGQQVTLSCSPISGHRSVSWYQQTPGQGLQFLFEYFSETQRNKGNFPGRFSGRQFSNSRSEMNVSTLELGDSALYLCASSLGWGGESDTQYFGPGTRLTVL.

In DNA, the CDR3 is TGTGCCAGCAGCTTAGTTGGTACAGGGGATCAGCCCCAGCATTTT. This sequence encodes CASSLVGTGDQPQHF. This chain connects TRBV7-8 to TRBJ1-5, with 7 positions matching TRBD1. This CDR3 contains 15 residues. J gave up 5 bases and V 1 base, and 5 bases lay outside the gene matches. Germline V lookup: CDR1 SGHVS, CDR2 FQNEAQ.

The V gene is TRBV9, the J gene TRBJ1-1; D is undetermined. From germline, CDR1 is SGDLS and CDR2 YYNGEE. The V end was cut by 0 bases, the J end by 5 bases, with 8 bases between. CDR3 length equals 13 residues. The CDR3 is CASSVGGWTEAFF. For the CDR3, the DNA is TGTGCCAGCAGCGTAGGAGGGTGGACTGAAGCTTTCTTT.

The rearrangement uses TRBV7-8 and TRBJ2-1; D may be TRBD1 (6 bases). CDR1 is SGHVS and CDR2 is FQNEAQ in the germline V gene. The length of the CDR3 is 17 residues. Between the trimmed V and J ends, which lost 5 bases and 5 bases, there was a span of 22 bases. CDR3 sequence (DNA): TGTGCCAGCAGCCAATTGTTCCGGGGCCAGGGGAACAATGAGCAGTTCTTC. It encodes CASSQLFRGQGNNEQFF.

This chain links TRBV5-1 with TRBJ2-7, with 9 nucleotides matching TRBD2. V gave up 1 base and J gave up 2 bases; unmatched junction bases: 4. CDR1 is SGHRS, CDR2 YFSETQ, per germline. The CDR3 has 15 amino acids. Here the CDR3 DNA reads TGCGCCAGCAGCTTGTTAGCGGGGGAACCCTACGAGCAGTACTTC. As protein: CASSLLAGEPYEQYF.

The chain combines TRBV25-1 with TRBJ1-1; TRBD1 agrees at 7 bases. V lost 6 bases, J lost 0 bases, and 7 bases stayed unmatched. The CDR3 runs 15 residues. Germline lookup yields CDR1 MGHDK and CDR2 SYGVNS. The CDR3 is CASSFRTGLNTEAFF. For the CDR3, the DNA is TGTGCCAGCAGCTTTAGGACAGGCCTGAACACTGAAGCTTTCTTT.

This clone occurred a few times. The chain combines TRBV5-1 with TRBJ1-4, with a possible D match to TRBD1 (6 bases). Trimming shortened V by 3 bases and J by 3 bases, and 6 bases separated the two germline ends. This CDR3 has 13 amino acids. Germline values: CDR1 SGHRS, CDR2 YFSETQ. The CDR3 region is CASSSGANEKLFF. CDR3 DNA sequence: TGCGCCAGCAGCTCAGGGGCTAATGAAAAACTGTTTTTT.

In its sample, this clone was seen a few times. V usage is TRBV6-5 and J usage is TRBJ2-6, with a weak D call TRBD1 (6 bases). Germline V CDR1 and CDR2: MNHEY, SVGAGI. V dropped 5 bases and J dropped 0 bases, with 8 bases sitting between them. There are 15 residues in the CDR3. CDR3 sequence: CASSTQGSGANVLTF. The CDR3 DNA reads as TGTGCCAGCAGTACACAGGGCTCTGGGGCCAACGTCCTGACTTTC.

The chain combines TRBV2 with TRBJ1-5; D possibly corresponds to TRBD1 (5 bases). Germline values: CDR1 SNHLY, CDR2 FYNNEI. The CDR3 spans 14 residues. The V and J ends lost 6 bases and 5 bases respectively, with 14 bases between them. The CDR3 reads CASRSQGPDQPQHF. Written as DNA, the CDR3 is TGTGCCAGCAGATCTCAGGGCCCTGATCAGCCCCAGCATTTT. The entire variable domain, with the rest obtained from reference TRBV2 and TRBJ1-5, is as follows: EPEVTQTPSHQVTQMGQEVILRCVPISNHLYFYWYRQILGQKVEFLVSFYNNEISEKSEIFDDQFSVERPDGSNFTLKIRSTKLEDSAMYFCASRSQGPDQPQHFGDGTRLSIL.

The chain links TRBV7-9 to TRBJ1-3, with 7 bases lining up with TRBD1. Trimming cost V 3 bases and J 6 bases; bases outside gene matches: 5. The CDR3 runs 14 residues. Per the germline V gene, CDR1 is SEHNR and CDR2 is FQNEAQ (reference sequence). The CDR3 DNA reads as TGTGCCAGCAGCTTGGACAGGTTTCTAAACACCATATATTTT. This codes for CASSLDRFLNTIYF. The complete variable domain, with remaining parts taken from reference TRBV7-9 and TRBJ1-3, reads DTGVSQNPRHKITKRGQNVTFRCDPISEHNRLYWYRQTLGQGPEFLTYFQNEAQLEKSRLLSDRFSAERPKGSFSTLEIQRTEQGDSAMYLCASSLDRFLNTIYFGEGSWLTVV.